Below are 2 T cell receptor beta chains sequenced from a single sample in a study of breast tumors, draining lymph nodes, adjacent tissues. The lymph nodes were axillary draining lymph nodes from breast cancer patients. TCRdb processed the multiplex PCR reads anew with MiXCR; each CDR3 protein has one entry. The sample yields more than 100,000 distinct CDR3 sequences, about a fifth seen once. The sample comprised axillary lymph node tissue. The origin of the receptors is a female donor with breast cancer. Some clones in this sample may be carry-over from other donors' samples.

The sample holds many counts of this clonotype. CDR3 amino acids: CSASKSSYEQYF. The DNA of the CDR3 is TGCAGTGCTAGTAAGAGCTCCTACGAGCAGTACTTC. The chain couples TRBV20-1 to TRBJ2-7; D unclear. The CDR3 runs to 12 residues. Germline CDR1 and CDR2: DFQATT and SNEGSKA (reference sequence). Trimming cost V 3 bases and J 0 bases, with 6 bases left between them.

This clonotype has a count of ten or more. The genes are TRBV6-1 and TRBJ2-1, with 8 nucleotides matching TRBD2. CDR3 length: 15 residues. Germline V CDR1 and CDR2: MNHNS, SASEGT. With 6 bases clipped from V and 5 bases from J, the junction kept 9 bases outside the gene matches. The CDR3, as DNA: TGTGCCAGCAGCGCCGGGCTAGCGGGCAACAATGAGCAGTTCTTC. Its protein product is CASSAGLAGNNEQFF.